This TCR beta chain was sequenced in a study of blood T cell repertoires in COVID-19. Overall study: Nucleic acid was either cDNA or gDNA, and it came from T cells, B-cell-depleted T cells, or PBMCs.

Assay used: immunoSEQ multiplex PCR; TCRdb lists only in-frame clones, some missing. The sample contains approximately 60,000 clones, 80% to 90% of which appear only once. The CDR3 extends over 10 amino acids. Trimming cost V 8 bases and J 4 bases, with 5 bases left between them. Per the germline V gene, CDR1 is SEHNR and CDR2 is FQNEAQ (reference sequence). The receptor comes from an older man with acute or convalescent COVID-19. What was sequenced was peripheral blood. The rearrangement links TRBV7-9 to TRBJ1-1; D is uncertain. The CDR3 spells CASEGTEAFF. CDR3 bases: TGTGCCAGCGAGGGCACTGAAGCTTTCTTT.